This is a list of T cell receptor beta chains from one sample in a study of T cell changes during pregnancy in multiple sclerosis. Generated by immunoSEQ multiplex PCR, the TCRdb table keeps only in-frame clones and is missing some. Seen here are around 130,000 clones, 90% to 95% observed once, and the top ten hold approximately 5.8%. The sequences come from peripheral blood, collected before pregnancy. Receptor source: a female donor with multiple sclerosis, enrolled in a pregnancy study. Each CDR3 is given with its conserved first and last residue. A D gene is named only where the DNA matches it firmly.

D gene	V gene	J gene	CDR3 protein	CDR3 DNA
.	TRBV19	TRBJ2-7	CASSEQGRFYEQYF	TGTGCCAGTAGTGAGCAGGGTCGATTCTACGAGCAGTACTTC
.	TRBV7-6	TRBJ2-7	CASSPTEVSYEQYF	TGTGCCAGCAGCCCCACGGAGGTCTCCTACGAGCAGTACTTC
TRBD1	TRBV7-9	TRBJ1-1	CASSSWTGSTEAFF	TGTGCCAGCAGTTCCTGGACAGGGAGCACTGAAGCTTTCTTT
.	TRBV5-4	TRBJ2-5	CASSHASVQETQYF	TGTGCCAGCAGCCATGCTAGCGTCCAAGAGACCCAGTACTTC
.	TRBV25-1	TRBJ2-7	CASSGLLRDNEQYF	TGTGCCAGCAGTGGACTTCTCAGGGACAACGAGCAGTACTTC
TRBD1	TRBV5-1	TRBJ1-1	CASSSGQANTEAFF	TGCGCCAGCAGCTCCGGACAGGCGAACACTGAAGCTTTCTTT
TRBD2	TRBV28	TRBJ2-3	CASSLDGTNTDTQYF	TGTGCCAGCAGCCTCGACGGGACTAACACAGATACGCAGTATTTT
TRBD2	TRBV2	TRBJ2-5	CASSEPRDGLAVGETQYF	TGTGCCAGCAGTGAACCGAGGGATGGACTAGCGGTCGGAGAGACCCAGTACTTC
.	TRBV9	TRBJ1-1	CASSVKANTEAFF	TGTGCCAGCAGCGTAAAAGCGAACACTGAAGCTTTCTTT
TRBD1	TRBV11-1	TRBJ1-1	CASSHETGDTEAFF	TGTGCCAGCAGCCATGAGACAGGGGACACTGAAGCTTTCTTT
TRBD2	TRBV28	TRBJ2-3	CASSNWSGRVLSTDTQYF	TGTGCCAGCAGTAACTGGAGCGGGAGGGTCCTTAGCACAGATACGCAGTATTTT
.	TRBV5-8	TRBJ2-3	CASSSRARGRDTQYF	TGTGCCAGCAGCTCCAGGGCGAGAGGCCGGGATACGCAGTATTTT
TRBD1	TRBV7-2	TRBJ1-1	CASSVNRGRGGTEAFF	TGTGCCAGCAGCGTTAACAGGGGGCGCGGAGGTACTGAAGCTTTCTTT
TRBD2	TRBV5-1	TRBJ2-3	CASSPERDPSYF	TGCGCCAGCAGCCCGGAGCGGGATCCATCGTATTTT
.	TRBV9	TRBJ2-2	CASSPGPGELFF	TGTGCCAGCAGCCCAGGCCCCGGGGAGCTGTTTTTT